Presented here are 7 T cell receptor beta chains from one specimen sequenced in a study of cytomegalovirus exposure and HLA in healthy donors. It was with 60 Vbeta and 13 Jbeta primers that the PCR ran. Measured with immunoSEQ multiplex PCR; TCRdb has only the in-frame clones, and not every one. The table lists roughly 180,000 clones, approximately 79% of them singletons. Sequenced sample: PBMCs. The source is a man in his fifties in good health and CMV-seropositive.

The J gene is TRBJ1-5, the V gene TRBV5-1; TRBD1 matches 8 bases. The CDR3 runs 15 residues. The V gene end was trimmed by 4 bases and the J gene end by 5 bases; junction bases not matched to a gene: 8. Germline CDR1 and CDR2: SGHRS and YFSETQ. The DNA of the CDR3 is TGCGCCAGCAGCCTAGGACAGGGTACGCATCAGCCCCAGCATTTT. Protein: CASSLGQGTHQPQHF.

This clone was found a few times. This rearrangement joins TRBV5-1 to TRBJ1-1, with no clear D. Germline V gene data show CDR1 as SGHRS and CDR2 as YFSETQ. V was pared by 5 bases and J by 2 bases, with 13 bases between. This CDR3 is 14 amino acids long. The CDR3 bases are TGCGCCAGCAGACCCGGGGAGGGAAACACTGAAGCTTTCTTT. It is translated as CASRPGEGNTEAFF.

The rearrangement links TRBV6-1 to TRBJ2-7; the match to TRBD2 covers 12 bases. V trimming: 2 bases; J trimming: 3 bases; junction bases outside the gene matches: 5. The CDR3 sequence is 16 residues long. CDR1 is MNHNS and CDR2 is SASEGT in the germline V gene. The CDR3 bases are TGTGCCAGCAGTGAACTAGCGGGGGGGTTGCTCTACGAGCAGTACGTC. Translating it yields CASSELAGGLLYEQYV.

This clone was counted a single time. This sequence joins TRBV15 and TRBJ2-1, with TRBD1 matching over 12 bases. Germline V gene sequence: CDR1 LNHNV, CDR2 YYDKDF (reference sequence). V shed 5 bases, J shed 8 bases, and the junction held 7 bases outside the gene matches. This CDR3 region has 15 residues. CDR3 DNA sequence: TGTGCCACCAGCGGGACAGGGGGCGCTTGGGATGAGCAGTTCTTC. Its protein is CATSGTGGAWDEQFF.

This clone occurred once. The chain has TRBV5-6 and TRBJ1-5, with D possibly TRBD1 on 5 matching bases. Germline CDR1 reads SGHDT; CDR2 reads YYEEEE. The CDR3 is 15 residues long. V was shortened by 0 bases and J by 5 bases, with 12 bases between the two germline ends. CDR3 in DNA: TGTGCCAGCAGCTTGGCGGGTCAGGGTTATCAGCCCCAGCATTTT. Protein sequence: CASSLAGQGYQPQHF.

The chain uses TRBV6-1 and TRBJ1-2; D not resolved. CDR3 length equals 14 residues. V dropped 3 bases and J dropped 7 bases, with 15 bases sitting between them. Germline V CDR1 and CDR2: MNHNS, SASEGT. CDR3 loop: CASSDGGQFGGYTF. CDR3 sequence (DNA): TGTGCCAGCAGTGATGGCGGGCAGTTTGGTGGCTACACCTTC.

The CDR3 is CAWSNRDSSSYEQYF. DNA for the CDR3: TGTGCCTGGAGTAATCGGGACAGCAGCTCCTACGAGCAGTACTTC. The rearrangement joins TRBV30 to TRBJ2-7; TRBD1 agrees at 7 bases. CDR1 is GTSNPN, CDR2 SVGIG, per germline (reference sequence). The trim removed 2 bases at V and 0 bases at J, leaving 7 bases unmatched. There are 15 residues in the CDR3.